The TCR beta chain under discussion was sequenced for a study of cytomegalovirus exposure and HLA in healthy donors. This PCR relied on a set of 60 Vbeta primers and 13 Jbeta primers. The protocol was immunoSEQ multiplex PCR, while the TCRdb copy is restricted to in-frame clones and leaves out a portion. The sample contains fewer than 200,000 clones, over 65% of which appear only once. Germline assignment: CDR1 SNHLY and CDR2 FYNNEI. Trimming shortened V by 6 bases and J by 3 bases, and 6 bases separated the two germline ends. The CDR3 contains 11 residues. The chain carries TRBV2 and TRBJ2-7; possible D gene TRBD2, 5 bases. Sequencing was performed on PBMCs. The source of this sequence is a man aged 35 to 55 in good health and CMV-seropositive. CDR3 nucleotide sequence: TGTGCCAGCAGACTAGTCTACGAGCAGTACTTC. It encodes CASRLVYEQYF.